These T cell receptor beta chains were read from a single sample in a study of response to subunit inactivated influenza vaccine. TCRdb ran MiXCR on the RT-PCR reads and lists one entry per CDR3 protein. The table includes hundreds of thousands of distinct CDR3 sequences, about 15% detected once. Source: PBMCs from blood, taken 14 days before vaccination. The receptor source for this set is a middle-aged man who received an inactivated influenza vaccine. Both conserved end residues are part of each CDR3. Fields, in order: clone size, D gene, J gene, V gene, CDR3 DNA, CDR3 protein. A D gene is named only where the DNA matches it firmly. The size of a clone is reported for some rows only, either as once, few or many, or as a class for expanded clones.

clone_size: -
d_call: TRBD2
j_call: TRBJ2-1
v_call: TRBV28
cdr3_nt: TGTGCCAGCAGTCCCCGACTAGCGCGGAACAATGAGCAGTTCTTC
cdr3_aa: CASSPRLARNNEQFF

clone_size: once
d_call: -
j_call: TRBJ2-6
v_call: TRBV5-1
cdr3_nt: TGCGCCAGCAGCTTGAGAGGGATGGGAGCGACCTCTGGGGCCAACGTCCTGACTTTC
cdr3_aa: CASSLRGMGATSGANVLTF

clone_size: -
d_call: -
j_call: TRBJ2-1
v_call: TRBV6-2/TRBV6-3
cdr3_nt: TGTGCCAGGAGTTTCGATCTGGCGGGACCATCCTACAATGAGCAGTTCTTC
cdr3_aa: CARSFDLAGPSYNEQFF

clone_size: -
d_call: TRBD1
j_call: TRBJ1-4
v_call: TRBV12-3/TRBV12-4
cdr3_nt: TGTGCCAGCAGGCCCGGGACAGGACGGGAAAAACTGTTTTTT
cdr3_aa: CASRPGTGREKLFF

clone_size: -
d_call: -
j_call: TRBJ2-7
v_call: TRBV30
cdr3_nt: TGTGCCTGGAGTGTACCCGGGGGATCGGGGTCCCCCTACGAGCAGTACTTC
cdr3_aa: CAWSVPGGSGSPYEQYF

clone_size: few
d_call: TRBD1
j_call: TRBJ1-2
v_call: TRBV2
cdr3_nt: TGTGCCAGCAGTGAAGCGCGGACAGGGCTCCTCTATGGCTACACCTTC
cdr3_aa: CASSEARTGLLYGYTF

clone_size: -
d_call: -
j_call: TRBJ2-1
v_call: TRBV4-2
cdr3_nt: TGTGCCAGCAGCCAAGAACTACTGAATGAGCAGTTCTTC
cdr3_aa: CASSQELLNEQFF

clone_size: -
d_call: TRBD1
j_call: TRBJ2-7
v_call: TRBV12-3/TRBV12-4
cdr3_nt: TGTGCCAGCAGCCACCAGGGGGCTCTGTACGAGCAGTACTTC
cdr3_aa: CASSHQGALYEQYF

clone_size: few
d_call: -
j_call: TRBJ1-4
v_call: TRBV6-1
cdr3_nt: TGTGCCAGCACCACCGGGGTCAGGACTGAAAAACTGTTTTTT
cdr3_aa: CASTTGVRTEKLFF

clone_size: -
d_call: -
j_call: TRBJ2-2
v_call: TRBV30
cdr3_nt: TGTGCCTGGGGGAAGGGGGTCGGGGAGCTGTTTTTT
cdr3_aa: CAWGKGVGELFF

clone_size: -
d_call: TRBD2
j_call: TRBJ2-7
v_call: TRBV6-2/TRBV6-3
cdr3_nt: TGTGCCAGCAGTATACTAGCGGGAGATTCTTCCGAGCAGTACTTC
cdr3_aa: CASSILAGDSSEQYF

clone_size: many
d_call: TRBD2
j_call: TRBJ2-2
v_call: TRBV6-1
cdr3_nt: TGTGCCAGCAGGCCGGGGGGACTGACCGGGGAGCTGTTTTTT
cdr3_aa: CASRPGGLTGELFF

clone_size: many
d_call: -
j_call: TRBJ2-2
v_call: TRBV12-3/TRBV12-4
cdr3_nt: TGTGCCAGCAGTTGGGCAGGGAACACCGGGGAGCTGTTTTTT
cdr3_aa: CASSWAGNTGELFF

clone_size: few
d_call: TRBD1
j_call: TRBJ2-7
v_call: TRBV20-1
cdr3_nt: TGCAGGGCAGAGGGACAGGGGACCTACGAGCAGTACTTC
cdr3_aa: CRAEGQGTYEQYF

clone_size: few
d_call: -
j_call: TRBJ1-2
v_call: TRBV2
cdr3_nt: TGTGCCAGCAGTGAAACCACAGGTGACTATGGCTACACCTTC
cdr3_aa: CASSETTGDYGYTF

clone_size: -
d_call: -
j_call: TRBJ2-5
v_call: TRBV12-3/TRBV12-4
cdr3_nt: TGTGCCAGCAGTCGGGGCAGCTTGAGGACCCAGTACTTC
cdr3_aa: CASSRGSLRTQYF

clone_size: few
d_call: TRBD1
j_call: TRBJ1-6
v_call: TRBV12-3/TRBV12-4
cdr3_nt: TGTGCCAGCAGTTCTGGACAGGGTCCTAATTCACCCCTCCACTTT
cdr3_aa: CASSSGQGPNSPLHF

clone_size: -
d_call: -
j_call: TRBJ2-1
v_call: TRBV20-1
cdr3_nt: TGCAGTGCCTCCCTGGGGAGAAATGAGCAGTTCTTC
cdr3_aa: CSASLGRNEQFF

clone_size: -
d_call: TRBD1
j_call: TRBJ2-7
v_call: TRBV7-9
cdr3_nt: TGTGCCAGCAGCTCCGACAGGGCGAAGTACGAGCAGTACTTC
cdr3_aa: CASSSDRAKYEQYF

clone_size: -
d_call: -
j_call: TRBJ2-2
v_call: TRBV20-1
cdr3_nt: TGCAGTGCTATGCACGCGGGGAACACCGGGGAGCTGTTTTTT
cdr3_aa: CSAMHAGNTGELFF

clone_size: few
d_call: TRBD2
j_call: TRBJ2-7
v_call: TRBV5-1
cdr3_nt: TGCGCCAGCAGCCCGGTGACCCTTGCGGGGGACGAGCAGTACTTC
cdr3_aa: CASSPVTLAGDEQYF

clone_size: -
d_call: TRBD1
j_call: TRBJ2-7
v_call: TRBV20-1
cdr3_nt: TGCAGTGCCCCCCCCCTGACAGGGGGTATCTACGAGCAGTACTTC
cdr3_aa: CSAPPLTGGIYEQYF

clone_size: -
d_call: TRBD2
j_call: TRBJ2-5
v_call: TRBV3-1
cdr3_nt: TGTGCCAGCAGCCTACCGGGAGGAGTTGAGACCCAGTACTTC
cdr3_aa: CASSLPGGVETQYF

clone_size: few
d_call: -
j_call: TRBJ2-2
v_call: TRBV12-3/TRBV12-4
cdr3_nt: TGTGCCAGCAGTTTACAGGGAGACACCGGGGAGCTGTTTTTT
cdr3_aa: CASSLQGDTGELFF

clone_size: -
d_call: TRBD2
j_call: TRBJ2-2
v_call: TRBV2
cdr3_nt: TGTGCCAGCAGTGCTAGCGGGGGAACCACCGGGGAGCTGTTTTTT
cdr3_aa: CASSASGGTTGELFF

clone_size: few
d_call: -
j_call: TRBJ2-1
v_call: TRBV6-2/TRBV6-3
cdr3_nt: TGTGCCAGTAAGAAACCCAATTCCTACAATGAGCAGTTCTTC
cdr3_aa: CASKKPNSYNEQFF

clone_size: -
d_call: -
j_call: TRBJ2-7
v_call: TRBV5-6
cdr3_nt: TGTGCCAGCAGCCTCCCGAGGGGGGACGAGCAGTACTTC
cdr3_aa: CASSLPRGDEQYF

clone_size: -
d_call: -
j_call: TRBJ2-3
v_call: TRBV5-1
cdr3_nt: TGCGCCAGCAGCATACAGGGAAGCACAGATACGCAGTATTTT
cdr3_aa: CASSIQGSTDTQYF

clone_size: -
d_call: -
j_call: TRBJ2-1
v_call: TRBV7-2
cdr3_nt: TGTGCCAGCAGCGGCACGGACGCCCCTTACTTCTCTGAGCAGTTCTTC
cdr3_aa: CASSGTDAPYFSEQFF

clone_size: many
d_call: -
j_call: TRBJ2-5
v_call: TRBV29-1
cdr3_nt: TGCAGCGCTGGAGAGGAGGGGACCCAGTACTTC
cdr3_aa: CSAGEEGTQYF

clone_size: few
d_call: -
j_call: TRBJ2-3
v_call: TRBV28
cdr3_nt: TGTGCCAGCAGTCAGCGACAGCTCAGGGATACGCAGTATTTT
cdr3_aa: CASSQRQLRDTQYF

clone_size: -
d_call: TRBD1
j_call: TRBJ2-7
v_call: TRBV28
cdr3_nt: TGTGCCAGCAGCACAAGGACAGGGGCGAGGGAGCAGTACTTC
cdr3_aa: CASSTRTGAREQYF

clone_size: few
d_call: TRBD1
j_call: TRBJ2-7
v_call: TRBV20-1
cdr3_nt: TGCAGTGCAACCGGGACAGGTTACTACGAGCAGTACTTC
cdr3_aa: CSATGTGYYEQYF

clone_size: -
d_call: -
j_call: TRBJ1-1
v_call: TRBV20-1
cdr3_nt: TGCAGTGCCGATAACAGGAACATGAACACTGAAGCTTTCTTT
cdr3_aa: CSADNRNMNTEAFF

clone_size: -
d_call: -
j_call: TRBJ2-3
v_call: TRBV7-3
cdr3_nt: TGTGCCAGCAGCTTACGCCCGGGCCGACCAGATACGCAGTATTTT
cdr3_aa: CASSLRPGRPDTQYF

clone_size: -
d_call: -
j_call: TRBJ2-7
v_call: TRBV5-1
cdr3_nt: TGCGCCAGCAGCTTTAGAGTGGGATCCTCCTACGAGCAGTACTTC
cdr3_aa: CASSFRVGSSYEQYF

clone_size: -
d_call: -
j_call: TRBJ2-1
v_call: TRBV6-2/TRBV6-3
cdr3_nt: TGTGCCAGCAGCCCATGGGACTCCTACAATGAGCAGTTCTTC
cdr3_aa: CASSPWDSYNEQFF

clone_size: few
d_call: -
j_call: TRBJ2-1
v_call: TRBV5-1
cdr3_nt: TGCGCCAGCAGCTTGGAACAGGGTTCCTACAATGAGCAGTTCTTC
cdr3_aa: CASSLEQGSYNEQFF

clone_size: few
d_call: -
j_call: TRBJ2-5
v_call: TRBV6-4
cdr3_nt: TGTGCCAGCAGTGATTCAAACTGGCTGGCAGTCCACCAAGAGACCCAGTACTTC
cdr3_aa: CASSDSNWLAVHQETQYF

clone_size: few
d_call: TRBD1
j_call: TRBJ2-1
v_call: TRBV5-1
cdr3_nt: TGCGCCAGCAGCTTGGGGACAGGGTCAAAAGGGTCTGAGCAGTTCTTC
cdr3_aa: CASSLGTGSKGSEQFF

clone_size: -
d_call: -
j_call: TRBJ2-2
v_call: TRBV4-2
cdr3_nt: TGTGCCAGCAGCCAAGATCTTTACACCGGGGAGCTGTTTTTT
cdr3_aa: CASSQDLYTGELFF

clone_size: -
d_call: TRBD1
j_call: TRBJ2-7
v_call: TRBV4-2
cdr3_nt: TGTGCCAGCAGCCAGGAGACAGGGGGATATTACGAGCAGTACTTC
cdr3_aa: CASSQETGGYYEQYF

clone_size: -
d_call: TRBD1
j_call: TRBJ2-7
v_call: TRBV27
cdr3_nt: TGTGCCAGCAAGATGGGACAGGGAGACGAGCAGTACTTC
cdr3_aa: CASKMGQGDEQYF

clone_size: -
d_call: TRBD1
j_call: TRBJ2-7
v_call: TRBV10-3
cdr3_nt: TGTGCCATCAAGACAGGGTACGAGCAGTACTTC
cdr3_aa: CAIKTGYEQYF

clone_size: -
d_call: TRBD1
j_call: TRBJ2-5
v_call: TRBV20-1
cdr3_nt: TGCAGTGCTCCGGACAGGGGGGAGACCCAGTACTTC
cdr3_aa: CSAPDRGETQYF

clone_size: -
d_call: TRBD1
j_call: TRBJ1-4
v_call: TRBV9
cdr3_nt: TGTGCCAGCAGCTCAGGACAGGGCTTTTTCGATGAAAAACTGTTTTTT
cdr3_aa: CASSSGQGFFDEKLFF

clone_size: -
d_call: -
j_call: TRBJ1-4
v_call: TRBV20-1
cdr3_nt: TGCAGTGCTAGAGACCCGGCAGGACATTGGCGTGAAAAACTGTTTTTT
cdr3_aa: CSARDPAGHWREKLFF

clone_size: -
d_call: -
j_call: TRBJ1-6
v_call: TRBV6-5
cdr3_nt: TGTGCCAGCAGTTACGGTGGAGGTCGGGATTCACCCCTCCACTTT
cdr3_aa: CASSYGGGRDSPLHF

clone_size: -
d_call: TRBD2
j_call: TRBJ2-1
v_call: TRBV15
cdr3_nt: TGTGCCACCAGCACCACACTAGCGGTCTCCTACAATGAGCAGTTCTTC
cdr3_aa: CATSTTLAVSYNEQFF

clone_size: few
d_call: -
j_call: TRBJ2-5
v_call: TRBV28
cdr3_nt: TGTGCCAGCAAAGTTACGGGACTTCAGACCCAGTACTTC
cdr3_aa: CASKVTGLQTQYF

clone_size: few
d_call: -
j_call: TRBJ2-5
v_call: TRBV5-1
cdr3_nt: TGCACCAGCAGTGGGTCAGGACCACACCAAGAGACCCAGTACTTC
cdr3_aa: CTSSGSGPHQETQYF

clone_size: few
d_call: -
j_call: TRBJ2-1
v_call: TRBV6-4
cdr3_nt: TGTGCCAGCAGCCCGGACGGTTACAATGAGCAGTTCTTC
cdr3_aa: CASSPDGYNEQFF

clone_size: few
d_call: TRBD2
j_call: TRBJ2-5
v_call: TRBV3-1
cdr3_nt: TGTGCCAGCAGCCAGTCACTAGCGGGGGCAGAGACCCAGTACTTC
cdr3_aa: CASSQSLAGAETQYF

clone_size: -
d_call: -
j_call: TRBJ2-2
v_call: TRBV7-8
cdr3_nt: TGTGCCAGCAGCTTAGTTCCGGGTGTAACGGTCCCGAACACCGGGGAGCTGTTTTTT
cdr3_aa: CASSLVPGVTVPNTGELFF

clone_size: -
d_call: -
j_call: TRBJ2-3
v_call: TRBV20-1
cdr3_nt: TGCAGTGCTAGACGGCGGGAAGGTGGCACAGATACGCAGTATTTT
cdr3_aa: CSARRREGGTDTQYF

clone_size: -
d_call: -
j_call: TRBJ1-4
v_call: TRBV5-2
cdr3_nt: TGTGCCAGTCGACGTGAGGCCTTTAATGAAAAACTGTTTTTT
cdr3_aa: CASRREAFNEKLFF

clone_size: few
d_call: -
j_call: TRBJ2-1
v_call: TRBV20-1
cdr3_nt: TGCAGTGCTAGATCGGTCGGTTACAATGAGCAGTTCTTC
cdr3_aa: CSARSVGYNEQFF